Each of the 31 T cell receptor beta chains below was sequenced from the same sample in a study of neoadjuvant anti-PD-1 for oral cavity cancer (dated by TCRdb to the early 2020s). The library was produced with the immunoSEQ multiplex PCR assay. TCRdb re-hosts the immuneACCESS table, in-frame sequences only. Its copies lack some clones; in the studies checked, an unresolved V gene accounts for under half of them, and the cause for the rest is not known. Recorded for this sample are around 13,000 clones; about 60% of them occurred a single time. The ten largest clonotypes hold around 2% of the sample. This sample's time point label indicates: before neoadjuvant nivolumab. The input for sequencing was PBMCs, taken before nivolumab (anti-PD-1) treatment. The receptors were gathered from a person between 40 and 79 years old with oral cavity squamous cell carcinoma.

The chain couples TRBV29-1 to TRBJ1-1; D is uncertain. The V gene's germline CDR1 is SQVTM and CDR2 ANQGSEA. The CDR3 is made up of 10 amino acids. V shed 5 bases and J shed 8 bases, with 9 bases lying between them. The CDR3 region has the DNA TGCAGCGTTTCAGTTGCCGAAGCTTTCTTT. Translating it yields CSVSVAEAFF.

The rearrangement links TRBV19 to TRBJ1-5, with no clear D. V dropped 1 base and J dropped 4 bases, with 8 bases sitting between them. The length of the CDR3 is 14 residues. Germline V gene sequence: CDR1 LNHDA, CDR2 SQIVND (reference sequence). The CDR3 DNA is TGTGCCAGTAGTATAGGGAATCGGAATCAGCCCCAGCATTTT. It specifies CASSIGNRNQPQHF.

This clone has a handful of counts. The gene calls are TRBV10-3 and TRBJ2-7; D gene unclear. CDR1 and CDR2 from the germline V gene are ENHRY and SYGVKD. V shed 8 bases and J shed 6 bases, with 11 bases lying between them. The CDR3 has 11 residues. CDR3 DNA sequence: TGTGCCATCGGACCTCGACGCGAGCAGTACTTC. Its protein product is CAIGPRREQYF.

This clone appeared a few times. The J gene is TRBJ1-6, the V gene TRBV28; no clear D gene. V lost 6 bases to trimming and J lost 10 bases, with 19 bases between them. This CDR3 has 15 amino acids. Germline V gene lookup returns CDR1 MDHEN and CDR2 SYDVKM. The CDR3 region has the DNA TGTGCCAGCAGCGCGGCCTCGGGGAGGATCTCACCCCTCCACTTT. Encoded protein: CASSAASGRISPLHF. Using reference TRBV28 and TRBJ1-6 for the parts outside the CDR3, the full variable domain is DVKVTQSSRYLVKRTGEKVFLECVQDMDHENMFWYRQDPGLGLRLIYFSYDVKMKEKGDIPEGYSVSREKKERFSLILESASTNQTSMYLCASSAASGRISPLHFGNGTRLTVT.

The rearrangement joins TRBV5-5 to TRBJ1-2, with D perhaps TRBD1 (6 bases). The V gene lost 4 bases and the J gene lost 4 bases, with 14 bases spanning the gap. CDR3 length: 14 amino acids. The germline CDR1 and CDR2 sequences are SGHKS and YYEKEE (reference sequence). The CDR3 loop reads CASSAIQGTYGYTF. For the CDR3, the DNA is TGTGCCAGCAGCGCGATACAGGGAACCTATGGCTACACCTTC.

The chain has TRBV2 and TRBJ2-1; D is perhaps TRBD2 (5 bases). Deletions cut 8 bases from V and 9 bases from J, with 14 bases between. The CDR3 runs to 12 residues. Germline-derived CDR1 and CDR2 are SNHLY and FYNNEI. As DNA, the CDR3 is TGTGCCAGCTCGGGTCGGGCGGGTGAGCAGTTCTTC. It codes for CASSGRAGEQFF. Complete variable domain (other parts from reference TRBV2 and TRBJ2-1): EPEVTQTPSHQVTQMGQEVILRCVPISNHLYFYWYRQILGQKVEFLVSFYNNEISEKSEIFDDQFSVERPDGSNFTLKIRSTKLEDSAMYFCASSGRAGEQFFGPGTRLTVL.

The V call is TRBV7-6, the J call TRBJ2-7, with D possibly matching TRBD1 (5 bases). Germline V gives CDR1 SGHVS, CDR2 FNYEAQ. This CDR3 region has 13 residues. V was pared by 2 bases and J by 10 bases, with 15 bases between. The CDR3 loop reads CASSLRGLGDQYF. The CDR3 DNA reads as TGTGCCAGCAGCTTACGCGGTTTAGGGGATCAGTACTTC.

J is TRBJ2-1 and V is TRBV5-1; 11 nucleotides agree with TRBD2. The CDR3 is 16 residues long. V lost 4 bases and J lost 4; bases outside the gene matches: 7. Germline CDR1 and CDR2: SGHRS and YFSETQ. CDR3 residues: CASSLTSGGMYNEQFF. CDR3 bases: TGCGCCAGCAGCCTCACTAGCGGGGGTATGTACAATGAGCAGTTCTTC. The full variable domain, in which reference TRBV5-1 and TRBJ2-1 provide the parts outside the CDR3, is KAGVTQTPRYLIKTRGQQVTLSCSPISGHRSVSWYQQTPGQGLQFLFEYFSETQRNKGNFPGRFSGRQFSNSRSEMNVSTLELGDSALYLCASSLTSGGMYNEQFFGPGTRLTVL.

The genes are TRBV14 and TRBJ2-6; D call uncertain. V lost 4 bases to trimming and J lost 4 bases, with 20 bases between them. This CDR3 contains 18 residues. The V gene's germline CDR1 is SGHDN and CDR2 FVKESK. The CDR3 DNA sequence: TGTGCCAGCAGCCTCCGGCGCTCCGTAACGGCCGGGGCCAACGTCCTGACTTTC. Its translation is CASSLRRSVTAGANVLTF.

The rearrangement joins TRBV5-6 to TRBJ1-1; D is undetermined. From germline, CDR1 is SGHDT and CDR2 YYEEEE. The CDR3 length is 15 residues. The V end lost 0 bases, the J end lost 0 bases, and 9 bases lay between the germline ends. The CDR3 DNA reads TGTGCCAGCAGCTTGGGGGCAGCATTGAACACTGAAGCTTTCTTT. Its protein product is CASSLGAALNTEAFF.

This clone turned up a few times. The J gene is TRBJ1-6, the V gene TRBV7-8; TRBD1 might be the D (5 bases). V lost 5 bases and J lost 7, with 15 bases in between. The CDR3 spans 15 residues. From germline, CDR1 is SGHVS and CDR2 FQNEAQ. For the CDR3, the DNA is TGTGCCAGCAGCCTAACCGACAGCAAAAATTCACCCCTCCACTTT. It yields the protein CASSLTDSKNSPLHF.

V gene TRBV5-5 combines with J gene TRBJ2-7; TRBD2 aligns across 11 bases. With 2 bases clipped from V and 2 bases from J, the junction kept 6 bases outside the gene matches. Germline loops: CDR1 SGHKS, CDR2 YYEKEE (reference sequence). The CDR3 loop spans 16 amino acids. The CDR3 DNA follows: TGTGCCAGCAGCTTACTTAGCGGGAGGGCCGCCTACGAGCAGTACTTC. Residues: CASSLLSGRAAYEQYF.

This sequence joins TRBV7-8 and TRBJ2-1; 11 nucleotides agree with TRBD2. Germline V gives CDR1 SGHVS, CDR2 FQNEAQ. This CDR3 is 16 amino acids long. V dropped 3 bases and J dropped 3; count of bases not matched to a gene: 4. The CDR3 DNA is TGTGCCAGCAGCTTTAGCGGGAGGGCCGGCTACAATGAGCAGTTCTTC. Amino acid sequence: CASSFSGRAGYNEQFF.

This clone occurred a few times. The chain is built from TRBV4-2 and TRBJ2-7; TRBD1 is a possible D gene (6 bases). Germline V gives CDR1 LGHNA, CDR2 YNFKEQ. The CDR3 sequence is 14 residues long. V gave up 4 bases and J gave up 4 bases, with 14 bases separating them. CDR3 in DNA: TGTGCCAGCAGCCTCCAGGGGACGGGGTACGAGCAGTACTTC. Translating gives CASSLQGTGYEQYF.

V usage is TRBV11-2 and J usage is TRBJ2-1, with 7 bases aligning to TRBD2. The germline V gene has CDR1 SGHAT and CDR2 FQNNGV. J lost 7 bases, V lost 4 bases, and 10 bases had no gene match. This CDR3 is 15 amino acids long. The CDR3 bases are TGTGCCAGCAGCTATAGGGAGGGTAGTACGAATGAGCAGTTCTTC. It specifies CASSYREGSTNEQFF.

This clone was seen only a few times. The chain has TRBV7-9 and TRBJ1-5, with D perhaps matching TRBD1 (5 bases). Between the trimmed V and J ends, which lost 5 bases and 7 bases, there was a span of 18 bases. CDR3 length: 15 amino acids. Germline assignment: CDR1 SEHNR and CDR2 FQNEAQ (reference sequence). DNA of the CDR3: TGTGCCAGCAGCCCCGATTTCAGGGAGGGACAGCCCCAGCATTTT. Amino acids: CASSPDFREGQPQHF.

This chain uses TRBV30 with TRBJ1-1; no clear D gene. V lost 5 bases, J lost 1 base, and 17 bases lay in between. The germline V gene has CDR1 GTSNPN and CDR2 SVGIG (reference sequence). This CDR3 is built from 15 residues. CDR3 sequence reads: CAWDLRRLANTEAFF. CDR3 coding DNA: TGTGCCTGGGATCTACGGAGGTTGGCGAACACTGAAGCTTTCTTT.

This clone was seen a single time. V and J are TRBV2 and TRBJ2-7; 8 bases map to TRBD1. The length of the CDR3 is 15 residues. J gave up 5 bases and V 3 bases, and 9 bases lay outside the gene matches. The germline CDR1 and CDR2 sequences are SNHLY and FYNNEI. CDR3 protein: CASSDRNRGSHEQYF. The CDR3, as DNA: TGTGCCAGCAGTGATAGGAACAGGGGGTCCCACGAGCAGTACTTC.

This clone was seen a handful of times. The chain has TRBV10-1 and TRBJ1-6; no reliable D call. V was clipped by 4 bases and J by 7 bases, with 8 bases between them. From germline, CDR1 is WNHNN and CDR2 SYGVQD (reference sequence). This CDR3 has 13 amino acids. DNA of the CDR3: TGCGCCAGCAGTGGGACGTCGAATTCACCCCTCCACTTT. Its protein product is CASSGTSNSPLHF.

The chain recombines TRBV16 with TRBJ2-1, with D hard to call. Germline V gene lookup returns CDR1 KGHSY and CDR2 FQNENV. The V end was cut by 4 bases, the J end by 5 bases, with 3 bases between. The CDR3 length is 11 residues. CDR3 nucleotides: TGTGCCAGCAGCCCTAACAATGAGCAGTTCTTC. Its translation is CASSPNNEQFF. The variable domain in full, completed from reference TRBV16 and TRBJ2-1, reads GEEVAQTPKHLVRGEGQKAKLYCAPIKGHSYVFWYQQVLKNEFKFLISFQNENVFDETGMPKERFSAKCLPNSPCSLEIQATKLEDSAVYFCASSPNNEQFFGPGTRLTVL.

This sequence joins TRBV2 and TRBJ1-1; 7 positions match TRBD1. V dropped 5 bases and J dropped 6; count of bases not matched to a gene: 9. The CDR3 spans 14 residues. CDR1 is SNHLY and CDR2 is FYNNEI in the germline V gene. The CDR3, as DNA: TGTGCCAGCAGTTACAGGGGACCTGTCGCTGAAGCTTTCTTT. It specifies CASSYRGPVAEAFF.

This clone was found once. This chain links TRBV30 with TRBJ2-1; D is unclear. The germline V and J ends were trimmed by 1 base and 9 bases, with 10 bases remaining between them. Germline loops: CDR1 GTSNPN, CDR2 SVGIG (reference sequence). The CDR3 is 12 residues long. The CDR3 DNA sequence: TGTGCCTGGAGTGGGTGGGAAGGTGAGCAGTTCTTC. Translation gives CAWSGWEGEQFF.

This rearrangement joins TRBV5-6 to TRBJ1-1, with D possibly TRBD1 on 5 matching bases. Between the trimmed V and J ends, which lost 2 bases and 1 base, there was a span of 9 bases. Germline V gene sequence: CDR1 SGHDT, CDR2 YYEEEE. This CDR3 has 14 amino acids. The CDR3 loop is CASSLGTGNTEAFF. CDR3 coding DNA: TGTGCCAGCAGCTTAGGGACGGGGAACACTGAAGCTTTCTTT. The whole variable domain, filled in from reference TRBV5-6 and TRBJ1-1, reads DAGVTQSPTHLIKTRGQQVTLRCSPKSGHDTVSWYQQALGQGPQFIFQYYEEEERQRGNFPDRFSGHQFPNYSSELNVNALLLGDSALYLCASSLGTGNTEAFFGQGTRLTVV.

The DNA for the CDR3 is TGTGCCGGAGCAGGGGGAATGTTTCAGCCCCAGCATTTT. Its translation is CAGAGGMFQPQHF. This sequence joins TRBV2 and TRBJ1-5; 7 bases are shared with TRBD1. The CDR3 consists of 13 residues. Germline V lookup: CDR1 SNHLY, CDR2 FYNNEI. The V segment lost 11 bases and the J segment 6 bases; nucleotides outside the gene matches: 10.

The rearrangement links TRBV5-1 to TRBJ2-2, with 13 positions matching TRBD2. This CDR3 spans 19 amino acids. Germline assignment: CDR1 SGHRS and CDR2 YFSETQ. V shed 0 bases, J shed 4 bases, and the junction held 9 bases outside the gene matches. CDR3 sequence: CASSLALLAGGPTTGELFF. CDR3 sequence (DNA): TGCGCCAGCAGCTTGGCGCTACTAGCGGGAGGGCCTACCACCGGGGAGCTGTTTTTT.

In nucleotides, the CDR3 is TGTGCCAGCAGCCCGGGACAGGGGGCTAGCACCGGGGAGCTGTTTTTT. Its translation: CASSPGQGASTGELFF. The chain recombines TRBV14 with TRBJ2-2, with TRBD1 matching over 12 bases. The CDR3 loop spans 16 amino acids. Trimming cost V 4 bases and J 4 bases; bases outside gene matches: 4. Germline assignment: CDR1 SGHDN and CDR2 FVKESK.

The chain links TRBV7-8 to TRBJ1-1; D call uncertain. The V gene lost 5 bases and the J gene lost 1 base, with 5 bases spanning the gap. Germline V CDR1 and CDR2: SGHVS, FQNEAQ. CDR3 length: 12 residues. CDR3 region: CASSRGNTEAFF. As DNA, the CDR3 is TGTGCCAGCAGCCGGGGGAACACTGAAGCTTTCTTT.

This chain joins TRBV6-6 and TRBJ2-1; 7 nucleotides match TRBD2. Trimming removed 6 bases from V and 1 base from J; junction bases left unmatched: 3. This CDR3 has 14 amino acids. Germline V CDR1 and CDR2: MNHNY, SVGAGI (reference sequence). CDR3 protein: CASRGGDSYNEQFF. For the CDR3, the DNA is TGTGCCAGCAGGGGGGGGGATTCCTACAATGAGCAGTTCTTC.

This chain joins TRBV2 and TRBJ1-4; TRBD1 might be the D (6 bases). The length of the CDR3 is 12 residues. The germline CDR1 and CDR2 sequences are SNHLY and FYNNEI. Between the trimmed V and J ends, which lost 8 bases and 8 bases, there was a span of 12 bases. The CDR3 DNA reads TGTGCCAGCTCTGGCAGGGGCGAAAAACTGTTTTTT. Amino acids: CASSGRGEKLFF.

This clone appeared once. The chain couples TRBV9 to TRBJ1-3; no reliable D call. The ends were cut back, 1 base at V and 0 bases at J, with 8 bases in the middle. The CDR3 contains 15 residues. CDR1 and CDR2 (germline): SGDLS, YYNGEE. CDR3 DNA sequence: TGTGCCAGCAGCGTAAACGGAAACTCTGGAAACACCATATATTTT. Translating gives CASSVNGNSGNTIYF.

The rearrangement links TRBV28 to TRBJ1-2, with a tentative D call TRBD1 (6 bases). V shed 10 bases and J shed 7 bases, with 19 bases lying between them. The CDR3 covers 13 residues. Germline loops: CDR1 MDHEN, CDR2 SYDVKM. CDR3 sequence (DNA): TGTGCCACCTTACAAGGGGGGGTCGGTGGCTACACCTTC. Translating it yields CATLQGGVGGYTF.